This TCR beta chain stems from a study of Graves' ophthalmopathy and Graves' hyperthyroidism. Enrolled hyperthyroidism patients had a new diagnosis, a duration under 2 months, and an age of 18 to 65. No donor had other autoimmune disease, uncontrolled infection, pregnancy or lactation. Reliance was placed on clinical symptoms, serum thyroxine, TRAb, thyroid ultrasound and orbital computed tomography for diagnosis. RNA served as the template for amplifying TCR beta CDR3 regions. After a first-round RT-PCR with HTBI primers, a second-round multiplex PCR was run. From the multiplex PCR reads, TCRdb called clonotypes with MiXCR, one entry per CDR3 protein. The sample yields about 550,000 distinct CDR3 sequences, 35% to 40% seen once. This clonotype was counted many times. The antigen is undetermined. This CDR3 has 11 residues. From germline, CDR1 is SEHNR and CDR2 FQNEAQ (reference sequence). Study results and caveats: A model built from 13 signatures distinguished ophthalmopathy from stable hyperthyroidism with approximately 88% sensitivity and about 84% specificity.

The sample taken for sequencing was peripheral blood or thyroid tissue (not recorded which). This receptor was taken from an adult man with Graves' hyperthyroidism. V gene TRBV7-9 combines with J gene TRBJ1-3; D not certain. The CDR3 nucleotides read TGTGAGGCAGTCTCTGGAAACACCATATATTTT. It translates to CEAVSGNTIYF.